What follows is one T cell receptor beta chain and its context. In the authors' workflow: Reference gene primer amplification gave nucleated cell count estimates. The protocol was immunoSEQ multiplex PCR, while the TCRdb copy is restricted to in-frame clones and leaves out a portion. V and J calls and clone size come straight from that table; D and trimming were deduced from the DNA. The table has over 150,000 clones, around 89% seen once. This specimen comes from a study of blood T cell repertoires in COVID-19. Study in general: Sites in the United States, Italy and Spain provided acute and convalescent COVID-19 samples. From T cells, B-cell-depleted T cells, or PBMCs came the material, which was cDNA or gDNA.

Sequencing was done on a sample of peripheral blood. The clonotype originates from a man over 45 who had recovered from COVID-19.

CDR3 region: CASSHRHRANTEAFF. The CDR3 DNA reads TGTGCCAGCAGCCACCGGCACAGGGCGAACACTGAAGCTTTCTTT. This sequence joins TRBV6-5 and TRBJ1-1; a possible D gene is TRBD1 (6 bases). The CDR3 extends over 15 amino acids. Germline loops: CDR1 MNHEY, CDR2 SVGAGI. Trimming cost V 6 bases and J 1 base, with 15 bases left between them.